A single TCR beta chain is shown here with its context. The antigen it binds to is not known. Qualities for individual bases were not recorded, and no much larger clone is one base off. The immunoSEQ Assay, a bias-controlled multiplex PCR, was used to amplify TCRbeta CDR3 regions from genomic DNA. In the paper's pipeline: The number of nucleated cells in each sample was estimated from the amplification of reference gene primers within the assay. To quantify the absolute abundance of each unique TCRbeta CDR3 rearrangement, sequence reads were collapsed and filtered. For each sample, productive Simpson clonality was calculated as the square root of Simpson's diversity index across productive rearrangements. This is the immuneACCESS table as TCRdb keeps it, with only in-frame sequences that have V and J called. A part of the clones is gone; compared with another copy, unresolved V genes explain less than half, and the rest is unexplained. The V and J calls and clone size come from that table; D and trimming were worked out from the DNA. Across this sample there are 380,000 or so clones, with about 80% seen only once. Roughly 1.2% of the sample is in the top ten clones.

The record originates from a study of blood T cell repertoires in COVID-19 (dated by TCRdb to about 2020). Study-level background: The collaborator samples originated in the United States, Italy and Spain and spanned the acute and convalescent phases of COVID-19. Subjects who had been exposed to COVID-19, were actively infected with it, or had recovered from it provided the deeply sampled blood TCRbeta repertoires that made up the dataset. The sample metadata nearly always contained a de-identified subject ID, COVID-19 status, age in years and sex. The repertoires were released in a freely available public database meant as a resource for research on the immune response to SARS-CoV-2. Samples came from the ongoing ImmuneRACE study (first 160 participants) plus 1,254 subjects from 6 global collaborators. The material from the prospective study consisted of cDNA or gDNA derived from T cells, B-cell-depleted T cells, or PBMCs. Where available, HLA class I and class II types were obtained from metadata supplied by the sample provider rather than from assay-based typing.

Each collaborating institution followed its own protocols to collect whole blood in K2EDTA tubes. For TCRbeta analysis, collaborator samples were shipped as frozen whole blood, as isolated PBMCs, or as DNA extracted from either sample type. The cysteine opens and the phenylalanine closes a CDR3 of 14 amino acids. Solely the CDR3 DNA is kept, with 42 bases framed from the first base. V loses 1 base of germline sequence and J loses 4 bases, and the interval between the two ends is 9 bases. For CDR1 and CDR2, the germline V gene (reference sequence) lists SEHNR and FQNEAQ. The full study reports these points: How much clinical and demographic metadata was included differed by source and by participant, and the metadata was provided uncurated.

The sequenced material came from peripheral blood. The rearranged segments are TRBV7-9 and TRBJ2-3; TRBD2 might be the D gene, on 5 matching bases. This receptor was obtained from a human donor with acute or convalescent COVID-19. The donor label of this sample is uncertain. The DNA reads TGTGCCAGCAGCTTAGGTGGGAGACCAGATACGCAGTATTTT. Protein translation: CASSLGGRPDTQYF.